This TCR beta chain comes out of a study of cytomegalovirus exposure and HLA in healthy donors. Germline CDR1 is MNHEY and CDR2 is SMNVEV (reference sequence). The CDR3 consists of 15 residues. Between the trimmed V and J ends, which lost 6 bases and 6 bases, there was a span of 18 bases. Note on this clone: The antigen is undetermined.

Primers: 60 Vbeta forward and 13 Jbeta reverse. Method: immunoSEQ multiplex PCR; TCRdb's copy keeps in-frame clones and lacks some. Among under 150,000 clones, roughly 9% were seen once, and the ten largest hold 3% to 3.5%. The study's findings and limits: Donor immune exposure was known only as CMV serostatus.

The TCR originated in a young man in good health and CMV-seronegative. The source material was PBMCs. The gene calls are TRBV27 and TRBJ2-4; TRBD2 might be the D (5 bases). CDR3: CASSFEAGLGNIQYF. DNA of the CDR3: TGTGCCAGCAGCTTCGAGGCGGGCCTCGGAAACATTCAGTACTTC.